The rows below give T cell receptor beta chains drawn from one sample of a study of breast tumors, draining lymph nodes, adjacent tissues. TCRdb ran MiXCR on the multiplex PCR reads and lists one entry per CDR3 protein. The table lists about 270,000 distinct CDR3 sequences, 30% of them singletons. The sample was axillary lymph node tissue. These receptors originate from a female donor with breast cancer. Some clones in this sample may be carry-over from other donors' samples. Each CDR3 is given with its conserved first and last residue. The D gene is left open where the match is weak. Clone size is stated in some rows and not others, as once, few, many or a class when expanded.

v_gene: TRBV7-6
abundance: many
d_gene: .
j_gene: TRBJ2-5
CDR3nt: TGTGCCAGCAGCTTAGCGCGGGAGACCCAGTACTTC
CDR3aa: CASSLARETQYF

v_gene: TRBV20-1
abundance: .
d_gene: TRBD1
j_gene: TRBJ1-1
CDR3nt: TGCAGTGCCGACCCGGGACAGACCATGAACACTGAAGCTTTCTTT
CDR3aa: CSADPGQTMNTEAFF

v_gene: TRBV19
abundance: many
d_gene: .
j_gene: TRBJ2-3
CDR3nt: TGTGCCAGTAGGAGGGCGTTTATCACAGATACGCAGTATTTT
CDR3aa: CASRRAFITDTQYF

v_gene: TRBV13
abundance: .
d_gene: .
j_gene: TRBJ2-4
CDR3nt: TGTGCCAGCAGCTTCTCACAGGCGGCCAAAAACATTCAGTACTTC
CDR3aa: CASSFSQAAKNIQYF

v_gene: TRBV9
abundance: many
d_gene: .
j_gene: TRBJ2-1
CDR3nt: TGTGCCAGCAGCGTAGAGGGGAGGGGGAGCTCCTACAATGAGCAGTTCTTC
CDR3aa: CASSVEGRGSSYNEQFF

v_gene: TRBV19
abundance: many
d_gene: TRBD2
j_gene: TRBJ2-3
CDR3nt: TGTGCCAGTAGTCTGCGGGAGTTTCACACAGATACGCAGTATTTT
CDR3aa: CASSLREFHTDTQYF

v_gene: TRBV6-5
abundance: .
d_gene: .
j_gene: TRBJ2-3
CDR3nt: TGTGCCAGCAGTTACTCGGGTATCGGGGGCTGGAGCACAGATACGCAGTATTTT
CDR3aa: CASSYSGIGGWSTDTQYF

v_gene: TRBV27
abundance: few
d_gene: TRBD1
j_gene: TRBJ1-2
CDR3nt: TGTGCCAGCAGTTTCTTGCGGGACAGATATGGCTACACCTTC
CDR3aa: CASSFLRDRYGYTF

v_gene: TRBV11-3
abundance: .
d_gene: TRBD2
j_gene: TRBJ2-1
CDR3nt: TGTGCCAGCAGCTCCGGCCGGGCGGGGGTTAGTTCGACGTATGGGCAGTTCTTC
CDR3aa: CASSSGRAGVSSTYGQFF

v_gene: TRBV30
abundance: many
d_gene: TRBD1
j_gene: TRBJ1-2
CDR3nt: TGTGCCTGGAGTCAGGGGGTTGGTGGCTACACCTTC
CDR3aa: CAWSQGVGGYTF

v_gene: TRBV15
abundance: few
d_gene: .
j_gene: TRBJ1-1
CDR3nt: TGTGCCACCAGCAGCTGGGGCCTCCTGGGCACTGAAGCTTTCTTT
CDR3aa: CATSSWGLLGTEAFF

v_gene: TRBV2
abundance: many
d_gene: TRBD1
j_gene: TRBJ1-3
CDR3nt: TGTGCCAGAAACAGGGGGGACTCTGGAAACACCATATATTTT
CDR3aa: CARNRGDSGNTIYF

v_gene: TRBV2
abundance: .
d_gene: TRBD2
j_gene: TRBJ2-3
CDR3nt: TGTGCCAGCAGTTTAGCGGGAGGGCACACAGATACGCAGTATTTT
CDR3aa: CASSLAGGHTDTQYF

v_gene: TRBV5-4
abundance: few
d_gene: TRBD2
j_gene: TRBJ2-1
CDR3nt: TGTGCCAGCAGCTTGGCAGCGGGAGTTTACAATGAGCAGTTCTTC
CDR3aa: CASSLAAGVYNEQFF

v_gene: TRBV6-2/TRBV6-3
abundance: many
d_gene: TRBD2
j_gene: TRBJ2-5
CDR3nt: TGTGCCAGCGGACTAGCGGGAGCAGATGAGACCCAGTACTTC
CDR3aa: CASGLAGADETQYF

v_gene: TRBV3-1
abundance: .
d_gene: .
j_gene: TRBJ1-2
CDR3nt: TGTGCCAGCAGCCACGGGACTCGCTATGGCTACACCTTC
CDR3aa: CASSHGTRYGYTF

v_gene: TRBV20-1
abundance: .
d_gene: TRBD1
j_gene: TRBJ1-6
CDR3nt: TGCAGTGCGCATACACAGGGGCGCGTTCATAATTCACCCCTCCACTTT
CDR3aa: CSAHTQGRVHNSPLHF

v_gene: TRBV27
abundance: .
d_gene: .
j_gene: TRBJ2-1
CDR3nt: TGTGCCAGCAGTTCCTACACCGAGCGGTACTCCTACAATGAGCAGTTCTTC
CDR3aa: CASSSYTERYSYNEQFF

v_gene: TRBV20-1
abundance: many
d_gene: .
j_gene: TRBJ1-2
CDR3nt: TGCAGTGCTAGGTCCACCAACTATGGCTACACCTTC
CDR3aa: CSARSTNYGYTF

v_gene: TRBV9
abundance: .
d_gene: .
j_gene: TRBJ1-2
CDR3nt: TGTGCCAGCAGCGGCCCCGGGACGGCGAGGAATGGCTCCACCTTC
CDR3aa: CASSGPGTARNGSTF

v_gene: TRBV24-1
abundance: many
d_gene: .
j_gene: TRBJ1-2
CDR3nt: TGTGCCACCAGTGACCCCCAGCGGGGCCAGCGCTACACCTTC
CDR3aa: CATSDPQRGQRYTF

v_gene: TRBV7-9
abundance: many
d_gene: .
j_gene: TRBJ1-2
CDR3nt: TGTGCCAGCAGCTTAATGGGGGCAAGCGGCTACACCTTC
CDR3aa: CASSLMGASGYTF

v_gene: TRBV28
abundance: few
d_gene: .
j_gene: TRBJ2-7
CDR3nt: TGTGCCAGCAGTCAGACTTTCTACGAGCAGTACTTC
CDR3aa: CASSQTFYEQYF

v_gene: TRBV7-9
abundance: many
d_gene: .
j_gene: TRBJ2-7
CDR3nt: TGTGCCAGCAGCTATCCGGGACGGACCTACGAGCAGTACTTC
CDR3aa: CASSYPGRTYEQYF

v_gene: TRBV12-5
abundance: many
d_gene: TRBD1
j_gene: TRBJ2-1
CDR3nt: TGTGCTAGTGACCCAAACGGGACAGGGAACTACAATGAGCAGTTCTTC
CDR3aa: CASDPNGTGNYNEQFF